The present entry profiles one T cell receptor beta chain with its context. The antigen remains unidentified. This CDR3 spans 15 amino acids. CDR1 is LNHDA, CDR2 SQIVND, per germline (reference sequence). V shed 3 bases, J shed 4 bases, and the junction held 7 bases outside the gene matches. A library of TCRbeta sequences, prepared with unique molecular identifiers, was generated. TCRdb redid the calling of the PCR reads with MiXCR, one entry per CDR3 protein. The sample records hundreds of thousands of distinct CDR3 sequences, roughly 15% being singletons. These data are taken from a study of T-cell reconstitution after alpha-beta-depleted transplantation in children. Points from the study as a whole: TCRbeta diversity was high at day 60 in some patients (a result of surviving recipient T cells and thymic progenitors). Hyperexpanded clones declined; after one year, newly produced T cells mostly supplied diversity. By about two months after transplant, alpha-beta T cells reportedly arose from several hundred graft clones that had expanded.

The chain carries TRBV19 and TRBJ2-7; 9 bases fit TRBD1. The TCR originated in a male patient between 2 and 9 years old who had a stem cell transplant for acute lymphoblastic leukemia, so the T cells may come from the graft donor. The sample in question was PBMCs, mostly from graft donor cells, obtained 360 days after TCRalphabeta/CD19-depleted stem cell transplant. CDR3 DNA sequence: TGTGCCAGTAGTATCGGCGACAGGGGGAATTACGAGCAGTACTTC. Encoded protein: CASSIGDRGNYEQYF.